This TCR beta chain was sequenced during a study of blood T cell repertoires in COVID-19. Study-level information: COVID-19 samples from acute and convalescent phases originated in the United States, Italy and Spain.

This CDR3 region has 12 residues. The V gene's germline CDR1 is MNHEY and CDR2 SVGAGI. V was clipped by 6 bases and J by 12 bases; unmatched bases: 8. In the authors' workflow: Amplification from reference gene primers served as the basis for estimated nucleated cell counts. Some clones are missing from TCRdb's copy, which holds only in-frame ones; the method was immunoSEQ multiplex PCR. That table gives V, J and clone size, and the DNA gave D and trimming. The table has 300,000 to 400,000 clones, around 91% seen once; the top ten hold under 3.5%. Sequenced: peripheral blood. The J gene is TRBJ2-7, the V gene TRBV6-5, with TRBD2 identical over 10 bases. The clonotype comes from a woman younger than 30 who had recovered from COVID-19. This CDR3 is CASRSLAGAWYV. The DNA of the CDR3 is TGTGCCAGCAGGTCTCTAGCGGGAGCTTGGTACGTC.